This is a list of T cell receptor beta chains from one sample in a study of beta chain features in type 1 diabetes. Profiling relied on immunoSEQ multiplex PCR, and the TCRdb table lists in-frame clones only, not all of them. The sample carries 450,000 to 550,000 clones, approximately 31% recorded once. Input material: naive CD4+ T cells from blood. These TCRs come from a man aged 18 to 30 in good health. CDR3s include the opening cysteine and the closing phenylalanine or tryptophan. D genes are given only for firm matches. Clone size is stated in some rows and not others, as once, few, many or a class when expanded.

>TRBV28|.|few
CASSLPTGTDTQYF
>TRBV30|.|.
CAWSPRGDTQYF
>TRBV11-2|TRBD1|.
CASSNRDSYYEQYF
>TRBV7-9|.|few
CASSQDRDGSAF
>TRBV7-2|.|.
CASSLDVWDTQYF
>TRBV30|.|few
CACVGGPQNIQYF
>TRBV28|TRBD1|.
CASSLTDRVEQFF
>TRBV2|.|few
CASSEWDETQYF
>TRBV11-2|.|.
CASSSQGEGYNEQFF
>TRBV25-1|.|few
CASSESGGRETQYF
>TRBV5-1|TRBD2|.
CASSPSSSGDEQFF
>TRBV7-2|.|.
CASSFASGTGKYF
>TRBV4-1|.|few
CASSLSPAGGFSTDTQYF
>TRBV21-1|.|.
CASSKGVLASYEQYF
>TRBV18|TRBD1|few
CASSHRQGDYNEQFF
>TRBV20-1|.|.
CSAARDEQYF
>TRBV6-5|.|.
CASTHLGGRAPEAFF
>TRBV28|.|.
CASSLAGIEADTQYF
>TRBV7-6|TRBD2|.
CASSSSFTGTRGETQYF
>TRBV7-9|.|.
CASSFNPEGAGELFF
>TRBV30|.|.
CAWSVTLNYGYTF
>TRBV7-3|.|.
CASSTGATVNEQFF
>TRBV2|.|few
CASSVLHYGYTF
>TRBV4-2|TRBD2|.
CASSPPGGVTGELFF
>TRBV2|.|few
CASSSAGEQYF